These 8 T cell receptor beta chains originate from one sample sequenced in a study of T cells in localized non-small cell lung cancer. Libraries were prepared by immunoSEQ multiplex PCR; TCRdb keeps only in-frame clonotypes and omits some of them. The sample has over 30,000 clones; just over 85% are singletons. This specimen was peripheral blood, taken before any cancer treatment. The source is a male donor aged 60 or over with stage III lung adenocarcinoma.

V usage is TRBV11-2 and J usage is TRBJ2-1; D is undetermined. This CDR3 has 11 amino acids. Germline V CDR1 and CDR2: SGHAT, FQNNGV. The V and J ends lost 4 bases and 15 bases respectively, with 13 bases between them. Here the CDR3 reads CASSWGKTVFF. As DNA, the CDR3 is TGTGCCAGCAGCTGGGGTAAAACTGTGTTCTTC.

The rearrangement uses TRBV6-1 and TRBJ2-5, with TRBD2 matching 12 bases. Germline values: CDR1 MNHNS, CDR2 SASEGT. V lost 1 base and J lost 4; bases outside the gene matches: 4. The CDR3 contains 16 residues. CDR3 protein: CASSEVLAGGRETQYF. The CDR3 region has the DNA TGTGCCAGCAGTGAAGTCCTAGCGGGGGGGCGAGAGACCCAGTACTTC.

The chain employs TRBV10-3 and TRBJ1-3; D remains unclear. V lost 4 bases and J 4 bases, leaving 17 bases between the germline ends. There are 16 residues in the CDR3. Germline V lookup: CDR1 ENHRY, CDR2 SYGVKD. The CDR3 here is CAISALSLTAGNTIYF. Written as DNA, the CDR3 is TGTGCCATCAGTGCTTTATCTTTAACGGCAGGAAACACCATATATTTT.

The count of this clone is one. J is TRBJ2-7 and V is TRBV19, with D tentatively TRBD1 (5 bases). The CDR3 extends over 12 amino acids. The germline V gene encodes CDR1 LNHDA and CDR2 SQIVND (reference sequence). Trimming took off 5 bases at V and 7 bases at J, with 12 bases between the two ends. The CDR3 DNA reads TGTGCCAGTAGTCACGACAGCGATGAGCAGTACTTC. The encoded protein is CASSHDSDEQYF.

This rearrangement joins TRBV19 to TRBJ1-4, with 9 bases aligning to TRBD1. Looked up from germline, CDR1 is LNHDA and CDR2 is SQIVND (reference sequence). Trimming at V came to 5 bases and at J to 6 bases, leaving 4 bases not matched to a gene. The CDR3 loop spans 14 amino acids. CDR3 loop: CASSQGQGYEKLFF. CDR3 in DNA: TGTGCCAGTAGTCAGGGACAGGGTTATGAAAAACTGTTTTTT.

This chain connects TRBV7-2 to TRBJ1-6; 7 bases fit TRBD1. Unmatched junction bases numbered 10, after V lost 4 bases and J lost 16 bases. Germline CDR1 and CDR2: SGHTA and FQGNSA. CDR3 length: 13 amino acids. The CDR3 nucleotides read TGTGCCAGCAGCTCATCGACAGGGTCGAGTCTCCACTTT. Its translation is CASSSSTGSSLHF.

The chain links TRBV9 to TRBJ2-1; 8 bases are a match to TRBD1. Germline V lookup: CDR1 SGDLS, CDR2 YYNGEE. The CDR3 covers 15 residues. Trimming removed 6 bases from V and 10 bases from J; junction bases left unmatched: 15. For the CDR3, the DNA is TGTGCCAGCATTCCGAAGCCCGAGACAGGGGAAGAGCAGTTCTTC. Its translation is CASIPKPETGEEQFF.

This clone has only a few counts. CDR3: CASSFPDDNEQFF. The DNA for the CDR3 is TGTGCCAGCAGCTTTCCAGACGACAATGAGCAGTTCTTC. The rearrangement links TRBV11-3 to TRBJ2-1; no definite D call. CDR3 length: 13 amino acids. V was clipped by 3 bases and J by 5 bases, with 8 bases between them. The germline gives CDR1 SGHNT, CDR2 YENEEA.